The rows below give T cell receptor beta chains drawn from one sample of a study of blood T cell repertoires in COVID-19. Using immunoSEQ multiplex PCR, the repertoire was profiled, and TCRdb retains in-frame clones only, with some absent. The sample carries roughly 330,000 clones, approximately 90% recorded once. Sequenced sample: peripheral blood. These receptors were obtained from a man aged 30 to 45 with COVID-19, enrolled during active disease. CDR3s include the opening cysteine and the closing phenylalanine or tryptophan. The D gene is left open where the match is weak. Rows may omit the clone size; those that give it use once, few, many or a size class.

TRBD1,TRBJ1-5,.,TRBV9,CASSTGGIDNQPQHF,TGTGCCAGCAGCACAGGGGGGATTGACAATCAGCCCCAGCATTTT
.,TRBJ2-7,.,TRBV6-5,CALSRGYEQYF,TGTGCCTTATCAAGGGGCTACGAGCAGTACTTC
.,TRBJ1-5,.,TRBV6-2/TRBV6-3,CASSYSSFGFHF,TGTGCCAGCAGTTACTCGTCCTTTGGCTTCCATTTT
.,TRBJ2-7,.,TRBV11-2,CASSRQQGSYEQYF,TGTGCCAGCAGCCGACAGCAGGGGTCCTACGAGCAGTACTTC
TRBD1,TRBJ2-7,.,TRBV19,CASSTTGAGEQYF,TGTGCCAGTAGTACGACAGGGGCAGGGGAGCAGTACTTC
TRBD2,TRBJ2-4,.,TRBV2,CASSDRLAEYKNIQYF,TGTGCCAGCAGCGACAGACTAGCGGAGTACAAAAACATTCAGTACTTC
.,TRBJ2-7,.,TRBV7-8,CASARPGAYEQYF,TGTGCCAGCGCACGTCCGGGGGCCTACGAGCAGTACTTC
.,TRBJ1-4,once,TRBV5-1,CASSSGWGTNEKLFF,TGCGCCAGCAGCTCGGGGTGGGGAACTAATGAAAAACTGTTTTTT
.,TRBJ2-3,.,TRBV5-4,CASSTREVIADTQYF,TGTGCCAGCAGCACCAGGGAGGTAATCGCAGATACGCAGTATTTT
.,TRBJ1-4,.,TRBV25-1,CASSSPGGSGEKLFF,TGTGCCAGCAGCTCGCCTGGGGGCTCGGGGGAAAAACTGTTTTTT
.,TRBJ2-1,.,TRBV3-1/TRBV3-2,CASSQEGIGAGSYNEQFF,TGTGCCAGCAGCCAAGAGGGTATTGGGGCGGGGTCCTACAATGAGCAGTTCTTC
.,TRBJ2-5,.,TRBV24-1,CATSDSGGTQETQYF,TGTGCCACCAGTGATAGTGGCGGGACCCAAGAGACCCAGTACTTC
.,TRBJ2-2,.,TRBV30,CAWQGTNTGELFF,TGTGCCTGGCAGGGGACAAACACCGGGGAGCTGTTTTTT
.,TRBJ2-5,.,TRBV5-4,CASSLPNREETQYF,TGTGCCAGCAGCTTACCTAACAGGGAAGAGACCCAGTACTTC
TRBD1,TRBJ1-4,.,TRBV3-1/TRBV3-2,CASSQMTGWSEKLFF,TGTGCCAGCAGCCAGATGACAGGGTGGTCCGAAAAACTGTTTTTT
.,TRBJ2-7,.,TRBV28,CASSLRVYEQYF,TGTGCCAGCAGCCTCAGGGTGTACGAGCAGTACTTC
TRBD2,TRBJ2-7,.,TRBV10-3,CAISTGTSGSRYYEQYF,TGTGCCATCAGTACCGGGACTAGCGGGAGCCGCTACTACGAGCAGTACTTC
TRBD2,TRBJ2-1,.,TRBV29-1,CSVGRWEGYNEQFF,TGCAGCGTTGGGAGGTGGGAGGGATACAATGAGCAGTTCTTC
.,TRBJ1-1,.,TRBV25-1,CASSELQGRTEAFF,TGTGCCAGCAGTGAACTACAGGGACGGACTGAAGCTTTCTTT
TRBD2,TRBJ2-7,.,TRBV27,CATQAGGPPDYEQYF,TGTGCCACTCAAGCGGGAGGGCCCCCTGACTACGAGCAGTACTTC
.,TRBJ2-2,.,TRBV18,CASSPPLSGELFF,TGTGCCAGCTCACCACCCTTGAGCGGGGAGCTGTTTTTT
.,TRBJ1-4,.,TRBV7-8,CASSLASRVGRIANEKLFF,TGTGCCAGCAGCTTAGCGAGCAGGGTAGGGAGGATAGCTAATGAAAAACTGTTTTTT
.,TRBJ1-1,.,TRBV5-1,CASSLAESHEAFF,TGCGCCAGCAGCTTGGCGGAGAGTCATGAAGCTTTCTTT
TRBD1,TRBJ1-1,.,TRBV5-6,CASSGRGLDTEAFF,TGTGCCAGCAGCGGCAGGGGGCTTGACACTGAAGCTTTCTTT
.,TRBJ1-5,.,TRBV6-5,CASRPTASNQPQHF,TGTGCCAGCAGGCCGACAGCTAGCAATCAGCCCCAGCATTTT
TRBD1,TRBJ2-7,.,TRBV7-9,CASSPGQAPYEQYF,TGTGCCAGCAGCCCCGGACAGGCCCCCTACGAGCAGTACTTC
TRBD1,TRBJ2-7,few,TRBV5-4,CASSLAPGQGRYEQYF,TGTGCCAGCAGCTTGGCCCCGGGACAGGGTCGGTACGAGCAGTACTTC
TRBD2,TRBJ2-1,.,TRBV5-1,CASSLGSGDTNEQFF,TGCGCCAGCAGCTTGGGTAGCGGGGATACTAATGAGCAGTTCTTC
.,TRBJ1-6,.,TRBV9,CASSVDGSPLHF,TGTGCCAGCAGCGTAGACGGGAGCCCTCTCCACTTT
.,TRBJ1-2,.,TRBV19,CASSQTTRSSHGYTF,TGTGCCAGTAGTCAAACCACGAGGTCGAGTCATGGCTACACCTTC
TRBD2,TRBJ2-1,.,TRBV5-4,CASSSRLAMYNEQFF,TGTGCCAGCAGCTCGAGACTAGCGATGTACAATGAGCAGTTCTTC
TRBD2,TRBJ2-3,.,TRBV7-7,CAITGGGGTDTQYF,TGTGCCATTACGGGGGGAGGGGGCACAGATACGCAGTATTTT
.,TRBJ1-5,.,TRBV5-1,CASSLDGNQPQHF,TGCGCCAGCAGCTTGGACGGGAATCAGCCCCAGCATTTT
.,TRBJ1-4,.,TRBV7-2,CASSLGSPLSEKLFF,TGTGCCAGCAGCTTAGGCTCTCCCTTGAGTGAAAAACTGTTTTTT
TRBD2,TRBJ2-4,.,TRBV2,CASSRSPAGGGASKNIQYF,TGTGCCAGCAGTCGTTCGCCAGCGGGGGGCGGGGCTAGCAAAAACATTCAGTACTTC
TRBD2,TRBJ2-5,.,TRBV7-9,CASSETSGRGFAQETQYF,TGTGCCAGCAGCGAGACTAGCGGGAGGGGTTTCGCACAAGAGACCCAGTACTTC
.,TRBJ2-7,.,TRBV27,CASSLKQGGSYEQYF,TGTGCCAGCAGTTTAAAGCAAGGGGGATCCTACGAGCAGTACTTC
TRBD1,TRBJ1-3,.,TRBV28,CASISPGTGFGNTIYF,TGTGCCAGCATCTCTCCCGGGACAGGATTTGGAAACACCATATATTTT
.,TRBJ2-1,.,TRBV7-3,CASSPPGLAYNEQFF,TGTGCCAGCAGCCCTCCGGGACTCGCGTACAATGAGCAGTTCTTC
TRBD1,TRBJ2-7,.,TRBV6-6,CASLTRTGVVYEQYF,TGTGCCAGCCTAACCCGGACAGGGGTTGTCTACGAGCAGTACTTC
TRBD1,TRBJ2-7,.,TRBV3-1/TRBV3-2,CASSQDGTGPRYEQYF,TGTGCCAGCAGCCAAGACGGGACAGGTCCCCGTTACGAGCAGTACTTC
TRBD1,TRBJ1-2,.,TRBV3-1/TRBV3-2,CASGQGANYGYTF,TGTGCCAGCGGACAGGGAGCTAACTATGGCTACACCTTC
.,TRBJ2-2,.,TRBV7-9,CASSFKASNTGELFF,TGTGCCAGCAGCTTTAAAGCTTCGAACACCGGGGAGCTGTTTTTT
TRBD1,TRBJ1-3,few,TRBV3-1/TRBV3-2,CASKDRGSGNTIYF,TGTGCCAGCAAAGACAGGGGCTCTGGAAACACCATATATTTT
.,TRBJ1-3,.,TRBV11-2,CASSTPGSYSGNTIYF,TGTGCCAGCAGCACCCCCGGGTCTTACTCTGGAAACACCATATATTTT
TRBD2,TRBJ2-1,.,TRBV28,CASSLSGLAGSYNEQFF,TGTGCCAGCAGTTTATCAGGGCTAGCGGGCTCCTACAATGAGCAGTTCTTC